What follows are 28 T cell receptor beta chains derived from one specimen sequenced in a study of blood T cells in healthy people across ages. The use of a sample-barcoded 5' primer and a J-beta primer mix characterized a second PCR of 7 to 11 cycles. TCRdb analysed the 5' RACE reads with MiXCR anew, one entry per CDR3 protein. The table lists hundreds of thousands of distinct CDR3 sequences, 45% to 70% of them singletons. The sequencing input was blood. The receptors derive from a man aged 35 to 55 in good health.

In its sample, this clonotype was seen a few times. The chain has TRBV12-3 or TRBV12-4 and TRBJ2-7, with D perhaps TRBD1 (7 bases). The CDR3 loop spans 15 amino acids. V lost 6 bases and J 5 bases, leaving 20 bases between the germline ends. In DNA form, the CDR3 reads TGTGCCAGCAGGGGCCCCGGAGGGGGCTTCCACGAGCAGTACTTC. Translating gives CASRGPGGGFHEQYF.

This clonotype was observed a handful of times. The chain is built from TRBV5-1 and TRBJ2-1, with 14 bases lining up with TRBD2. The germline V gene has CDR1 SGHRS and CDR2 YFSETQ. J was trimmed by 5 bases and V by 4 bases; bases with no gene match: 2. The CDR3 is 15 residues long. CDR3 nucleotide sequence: TGCGCCAGCAGCGTGGGACTAGCGGGAGACAATGAGCAGTTCTTC. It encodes CASSVGLAGDNEQFF.

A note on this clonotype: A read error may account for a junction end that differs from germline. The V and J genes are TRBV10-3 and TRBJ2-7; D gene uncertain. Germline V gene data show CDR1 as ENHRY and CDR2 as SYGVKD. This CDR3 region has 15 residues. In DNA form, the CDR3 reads TGTGCCACCAGTGAGTCGAGGACCACCTCCTACGAGCAGTACTTC. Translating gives CATSESRTTSYEQYF.

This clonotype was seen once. DNA of the CDR3: TGTGCCAGCAGCCAAGACGGGATGATCGCCCTTCACACTGAAGCTTTCTTT. It is translated as CASSQDGMIALHTEAFF. The chain combines TRBV3-1 with TRBJ1-1; D ambiguous. Trimming stripped 0 bases from V and 3 bases from J, with 17 bases between. Looked up from germline, CDR1 is LGHDT and CDR2 is YNNKEL (reference sequence). This CDR3 comprises 17 residues. The variable domain in full, with the rest retrieved from reference TRBV3-1 and TRBJ1-1, is DTAVSQTPKYLVTQMGNDKSIKCEQNLGHDTMYWYKQDSKKFLKIMFSYNNKELIINETVPNRFSPKSPDKAHLNLHINSLELGDSAVYFCASSQDGMIALHTEAFFGQGTRLTVV.

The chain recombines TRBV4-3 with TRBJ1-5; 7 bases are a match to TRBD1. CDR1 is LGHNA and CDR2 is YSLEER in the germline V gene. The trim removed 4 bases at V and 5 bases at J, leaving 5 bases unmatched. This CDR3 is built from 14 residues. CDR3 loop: CASSPGQSHQPQHF. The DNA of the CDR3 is TGCGCCAGCAGCCCGGGACAGTCTCATCAGCCCCAGCATTTT.

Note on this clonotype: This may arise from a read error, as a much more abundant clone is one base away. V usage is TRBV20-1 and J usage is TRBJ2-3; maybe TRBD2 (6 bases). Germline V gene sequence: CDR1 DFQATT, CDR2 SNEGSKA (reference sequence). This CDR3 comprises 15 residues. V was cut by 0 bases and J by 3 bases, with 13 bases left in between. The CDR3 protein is CSARDVSGATDTQYF. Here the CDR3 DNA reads TGCAGTGCTAGAGATGTGTCGGGAGCTACAGATACGCAGTATTTT.

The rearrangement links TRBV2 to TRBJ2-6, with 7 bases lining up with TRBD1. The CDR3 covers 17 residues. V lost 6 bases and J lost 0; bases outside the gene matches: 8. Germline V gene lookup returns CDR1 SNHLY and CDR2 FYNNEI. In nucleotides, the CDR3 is TGTGCCAGCAGGGGGCGGACAGGCAACTCTGGGGCCAACGTCCTGACTTTC. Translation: CASRGRTGNSGANVLTF.

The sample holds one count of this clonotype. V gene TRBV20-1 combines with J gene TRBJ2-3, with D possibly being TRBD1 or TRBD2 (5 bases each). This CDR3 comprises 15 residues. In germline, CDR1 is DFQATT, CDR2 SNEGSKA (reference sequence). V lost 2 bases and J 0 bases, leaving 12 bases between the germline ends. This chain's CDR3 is CSARRGAASTDTQYF. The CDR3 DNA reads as TGCAGTGCTAGAAGGGGAGCGGCTAGCACAGATACGCAGTATTTT.

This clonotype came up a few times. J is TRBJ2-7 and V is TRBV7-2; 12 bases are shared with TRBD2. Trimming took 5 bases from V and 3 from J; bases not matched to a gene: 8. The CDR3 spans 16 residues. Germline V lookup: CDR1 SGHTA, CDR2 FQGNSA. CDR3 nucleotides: TGTGCCAGCAGCGCTACTACTAGCGGGAGGTTCTACGAGCAGTACTTC. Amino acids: CASSATTSGRFYEQYF.

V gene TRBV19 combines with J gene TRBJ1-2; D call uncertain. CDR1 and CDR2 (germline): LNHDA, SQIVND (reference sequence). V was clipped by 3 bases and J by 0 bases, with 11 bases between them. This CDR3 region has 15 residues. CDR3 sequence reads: CASSISPGSNYGYTF. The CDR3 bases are TGTGCCAGTAGTATCTCCCCAGGATCTAACTATGGCTACACCTTC.

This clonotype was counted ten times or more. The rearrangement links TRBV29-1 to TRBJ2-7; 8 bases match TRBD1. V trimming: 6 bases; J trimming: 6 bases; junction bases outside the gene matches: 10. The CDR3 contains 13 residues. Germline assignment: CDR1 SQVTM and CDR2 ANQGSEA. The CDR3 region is CSVAPGGRFEQYF. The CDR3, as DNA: TGCAGCGTCGCCCCAGGGGGCCGCTTCGAGCAGTACTTC.

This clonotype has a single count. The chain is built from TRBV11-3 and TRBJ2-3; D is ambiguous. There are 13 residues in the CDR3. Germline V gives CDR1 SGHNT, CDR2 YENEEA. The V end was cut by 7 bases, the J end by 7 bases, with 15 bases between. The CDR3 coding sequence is TGTGCCAGCACTCCCCCTGGGTTCTATACGCAGTATTTT. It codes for CASTPPGFYTQYF.

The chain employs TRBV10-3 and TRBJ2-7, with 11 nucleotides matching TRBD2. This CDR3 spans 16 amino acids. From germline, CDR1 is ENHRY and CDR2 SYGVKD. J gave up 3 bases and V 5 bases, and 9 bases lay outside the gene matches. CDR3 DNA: TGTGCCATCAGTCCCTTAGCGGGAGGGAGGGGCTACGAGCAGTACTTC. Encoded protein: CAISPLAGGRGYEQYF.

CDR3 in DNA: TGTGCCAGCAGTTACCCCGGGGATCTGTACTTC. The encoded protein is CASSYPGDLYF. The chain employs TRBV6-2 or TRBV6-3 and TRBJ2-7, with a possible D match to TRBD2 (5 bases). This CDR3 spans 11 amino acids. Germline assignment: CDR1 MNHEY and CDR2 SVGEGT. Between the trimmed V and J ends, which lost 2 bases and 12 bases, there was a span of 11 bases.

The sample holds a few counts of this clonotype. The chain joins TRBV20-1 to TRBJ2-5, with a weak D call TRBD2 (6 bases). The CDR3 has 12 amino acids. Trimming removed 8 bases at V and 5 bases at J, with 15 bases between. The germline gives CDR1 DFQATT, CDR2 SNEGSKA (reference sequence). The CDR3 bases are TGCAGTCGGCTTACTAGCTTTGAGACCCAGTACTTC. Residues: CSRLTSFETQYF.

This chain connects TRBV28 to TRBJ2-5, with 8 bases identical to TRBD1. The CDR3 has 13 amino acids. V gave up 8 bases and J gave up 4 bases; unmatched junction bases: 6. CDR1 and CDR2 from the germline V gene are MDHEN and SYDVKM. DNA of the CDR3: TGTGCCAGCCGAACAGGGGGAGGAGAGACCCAGTACTTC. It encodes CASRTGGGETQYF. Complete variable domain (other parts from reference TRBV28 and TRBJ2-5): DVKVTQSSRYLVKRTGEKVFLECVQDMDHENMFWYRQDPGLGLRLIYFSYDVKMKEKGDIPEGYSVSREKKERFSLILESASTNQTSMYLCASRTGGGETQYFGPGTRLLVL.

The CDR3 protein is CASSEVTSGGNEQYF. The CDR3 region has the DNA TGTGCCAGCAGTGAAGTGACTAGCGGTGGGAATGAGCAGTACTTC. The chain employs TRBV6-1 and TRBJ2-5, with 9 positions matching TRBD2. The CDR3 is 15 amino acids. Germline V lookup: CDR1 MNHNS, CDR2 SASEGT. J was trimmed by 11 bases and V by 1 base; bases with no gene match: 11.

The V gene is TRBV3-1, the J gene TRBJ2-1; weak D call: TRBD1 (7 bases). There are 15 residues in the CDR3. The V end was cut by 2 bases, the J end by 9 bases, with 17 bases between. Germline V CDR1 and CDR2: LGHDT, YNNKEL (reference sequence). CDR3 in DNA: TGTGCCAGCAGCCAAAACCCTCTGCAGGGGGGTGAGCAGTTCTTC. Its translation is CASSQNPLQGGEQFF.

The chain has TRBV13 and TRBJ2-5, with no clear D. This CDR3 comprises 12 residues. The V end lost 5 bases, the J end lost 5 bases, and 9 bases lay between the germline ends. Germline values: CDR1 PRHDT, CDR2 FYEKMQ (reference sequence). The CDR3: CASSTRSETQYF. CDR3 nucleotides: TGTGCCAGCAGCACTCGTTCGGAGACCCAGTACTTC.

CDR3 nucleotide sequence: TGTGCCAGCAGTTTAATAGGCCCCCCCTTTTTTTGCGGCAGGGGCTACGAGCAGTACTTC. This translates into CASSLIGPPFFCGRGYEQYF. This sequence joins TRBV28 and TRBJ2-4; a possible D gene is TRBD1 (6 bases). The tail of the sequence fits TRBJ2-7 better, so the J call may be wrong. CDR1 and CDR2 from the germline V gene are MDHEN and SYDVKM. This CDR3 is built from 20 residues.

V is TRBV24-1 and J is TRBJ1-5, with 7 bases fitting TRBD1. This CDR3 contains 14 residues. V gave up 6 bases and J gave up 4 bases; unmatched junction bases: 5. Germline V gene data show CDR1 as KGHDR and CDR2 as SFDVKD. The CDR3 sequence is CATSPGTVNQPQHF. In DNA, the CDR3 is TGTGCCACCAGTCCCGGGACAGTGAATCAGCCCCAGCATTTT.

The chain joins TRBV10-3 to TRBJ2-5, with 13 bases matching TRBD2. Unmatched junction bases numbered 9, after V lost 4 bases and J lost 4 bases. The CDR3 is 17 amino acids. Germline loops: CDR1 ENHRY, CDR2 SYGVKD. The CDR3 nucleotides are TGTGCCATCAGTGGGAAACGACTAGCGGGAGGTGGAGAGACCCAGTACTTC. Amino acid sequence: CAISGKRLAGGGETQYF.

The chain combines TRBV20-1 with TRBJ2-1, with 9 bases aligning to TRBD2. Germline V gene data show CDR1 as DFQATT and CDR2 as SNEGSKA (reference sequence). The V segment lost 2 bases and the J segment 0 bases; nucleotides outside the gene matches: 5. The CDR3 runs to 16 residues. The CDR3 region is CSARRLAENSYNEQFF. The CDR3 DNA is TGCAGTGCTAGAAGACTAGCGGAAAACTCCTACAATGAGCAGTTCTTC.

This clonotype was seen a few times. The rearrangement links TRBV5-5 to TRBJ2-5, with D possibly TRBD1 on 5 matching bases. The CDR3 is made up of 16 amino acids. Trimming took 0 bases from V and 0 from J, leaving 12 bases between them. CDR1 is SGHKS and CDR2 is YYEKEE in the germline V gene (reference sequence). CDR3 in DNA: TGTGCCAGCAGCTTGGAACCCAGGGCGGACCAAGAGACCCAGTACTTC. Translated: CASSLEPRADQETQYF.

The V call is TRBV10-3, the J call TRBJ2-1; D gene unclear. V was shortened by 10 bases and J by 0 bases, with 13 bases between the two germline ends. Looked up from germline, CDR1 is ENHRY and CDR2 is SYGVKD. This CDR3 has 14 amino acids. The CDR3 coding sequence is TGTGCCACGAGGACCGAAAACTCCTACAATGAGCAGTTCTTC. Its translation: CATRTENSYNEQFF.

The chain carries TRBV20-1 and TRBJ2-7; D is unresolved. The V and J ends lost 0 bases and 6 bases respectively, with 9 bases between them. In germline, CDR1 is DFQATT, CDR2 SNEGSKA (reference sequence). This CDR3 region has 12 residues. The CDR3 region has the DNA TGCAGTGCTAGAGATCCGCCGGGCGAGCAGTACTTC. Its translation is CSARDPPGEQYF.

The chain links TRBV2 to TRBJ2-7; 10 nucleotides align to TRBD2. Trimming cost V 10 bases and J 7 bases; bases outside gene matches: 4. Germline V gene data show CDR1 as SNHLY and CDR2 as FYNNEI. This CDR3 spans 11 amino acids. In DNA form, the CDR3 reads TGTGCCACGCGACTAGCGGGTGAGCAGTACTTC. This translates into CATRLAGEQYF.

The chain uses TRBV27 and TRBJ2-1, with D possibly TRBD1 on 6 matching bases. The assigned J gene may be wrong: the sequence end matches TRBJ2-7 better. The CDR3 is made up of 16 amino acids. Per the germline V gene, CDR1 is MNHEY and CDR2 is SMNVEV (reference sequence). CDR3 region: CASSFSSGAQLNEQYF. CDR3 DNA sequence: TGTGCCAGCAGTTTTAGTTCAGGGGCTCAGTTGAATGAGCAGTACTTC.